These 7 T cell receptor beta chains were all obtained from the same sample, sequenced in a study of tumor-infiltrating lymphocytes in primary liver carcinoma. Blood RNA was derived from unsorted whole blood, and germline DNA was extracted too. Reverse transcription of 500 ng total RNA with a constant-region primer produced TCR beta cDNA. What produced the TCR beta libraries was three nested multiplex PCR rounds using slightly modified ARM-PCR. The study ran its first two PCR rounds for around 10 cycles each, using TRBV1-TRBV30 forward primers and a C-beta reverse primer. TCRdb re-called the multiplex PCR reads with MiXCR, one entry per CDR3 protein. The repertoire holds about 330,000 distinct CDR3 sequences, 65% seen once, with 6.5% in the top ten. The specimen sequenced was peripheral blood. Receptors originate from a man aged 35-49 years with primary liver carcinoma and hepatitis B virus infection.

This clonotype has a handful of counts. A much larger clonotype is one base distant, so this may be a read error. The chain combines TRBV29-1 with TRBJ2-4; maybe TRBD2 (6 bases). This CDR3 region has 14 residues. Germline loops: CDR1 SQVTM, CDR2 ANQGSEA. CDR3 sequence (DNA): TGCAACGTTGAAGATCTGGGGGGCAAAAACATTCAGTACTTC. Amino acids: CNVEDLGGKNIQYF.

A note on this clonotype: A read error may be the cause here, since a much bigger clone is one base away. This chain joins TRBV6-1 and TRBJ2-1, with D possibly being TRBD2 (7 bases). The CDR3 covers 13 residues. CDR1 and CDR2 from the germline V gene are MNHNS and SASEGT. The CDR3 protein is CTSGKDSYNEQFF. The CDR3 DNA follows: TGTACCAGCGGGAAGGACAGCTACAATGAGCAGTTCTTC.

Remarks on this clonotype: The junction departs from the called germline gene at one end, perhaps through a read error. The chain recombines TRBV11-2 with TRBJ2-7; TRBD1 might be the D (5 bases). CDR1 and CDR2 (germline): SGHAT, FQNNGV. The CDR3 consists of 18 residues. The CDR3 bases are TGTGCCAACAGCTTAAGCGTCACGGCGCAGACAGTGAAAATGGAGCAGTACTTC. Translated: CANSLSVTAQTVKMEQYF.

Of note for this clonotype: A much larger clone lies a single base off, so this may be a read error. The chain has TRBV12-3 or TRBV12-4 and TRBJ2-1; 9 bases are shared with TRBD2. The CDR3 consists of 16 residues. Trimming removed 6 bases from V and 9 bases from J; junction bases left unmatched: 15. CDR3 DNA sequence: TGTGCCAGCAGACAGCGGGGGGTAGCGGGCCGGGGTGAGCAGTTCTTC. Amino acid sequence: CASRQRGVAGRGEQFF.

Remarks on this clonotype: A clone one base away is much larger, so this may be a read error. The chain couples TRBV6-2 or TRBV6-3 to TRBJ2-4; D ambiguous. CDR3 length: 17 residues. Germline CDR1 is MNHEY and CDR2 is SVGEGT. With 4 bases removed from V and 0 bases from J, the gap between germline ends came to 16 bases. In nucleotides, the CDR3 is TGTGCCAGCAGTTTCTCGATGAGGTTCCTAGCCAAAAACATTCAGTACTTC. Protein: CASSFSMRFLAKNIQYF.

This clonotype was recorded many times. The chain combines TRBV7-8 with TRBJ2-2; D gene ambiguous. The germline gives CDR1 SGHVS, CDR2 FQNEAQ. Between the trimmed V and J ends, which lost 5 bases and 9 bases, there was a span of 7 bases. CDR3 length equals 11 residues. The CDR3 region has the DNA TGTGCCAGCAGCGTAGAGCGGGAGCTGTTTTTT. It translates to CASSVERELFF.

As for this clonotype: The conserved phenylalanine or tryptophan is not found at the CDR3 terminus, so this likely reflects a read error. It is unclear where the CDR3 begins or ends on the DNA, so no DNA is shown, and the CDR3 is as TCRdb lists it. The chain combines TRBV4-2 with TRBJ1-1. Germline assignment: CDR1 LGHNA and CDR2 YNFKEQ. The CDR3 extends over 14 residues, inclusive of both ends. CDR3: CASRSNRKPSEASI.